This TCR beta chain originates from a study of cytomegalovirus exposure and HLA in healthy donors. Use of 60 Vbeta and 13 Jbeta primers characterized the PCR. Generated by immunoSEQ multiplex PCR, the TCRdb table keeps only in-frame clones and is missing some. The data show about 220,000 clones, 65% to 75% seen once. The germline CDR1 and CDR2 sequences are KGHSH and LQKENI. J lost 3 bases, V lost 6 bases, and 6 bases had no gene match. The CDR3 has 14 residues. The J gene is TRBJ1-1, the V gene TRBV18; 8 nucleotides match TRBD1. This clonotype originated in a woman aged 30 to 39 in good health and CMV-seronegative. The sequenced sample consisted of PBMCs. CDR3 region: CASSPDRVHTEAFF. CDR3 nucleotide sequence: TGTGCCAGCTCCCCGGACAGGGTCCACACTGAAGCTTTCTTT.